These T cell receptor beta chains were read from a single sample in a study of T cell changes during pregnancy in multiple sclerosis. Repertoires were generated with immunoSEQ multiplex PCR, while TCRdb's copy carries only in-frame clones and drops some. The sample consists of 60,000 to 65,000 clones, approximately 92% of them appearing once. The specimen comprised peripheral blood, sampled in the second trimester of pregnancy. The source of these receptors is a female donor in good health, enrolled as a control in a pregnancy study. CDR3s include the opening cysteine and the closing phenylalanine or tryptophan.

V	J	CDR3
TRBV5-1	TRBJ2-3	CASSPLDLTGGPSSTDTQYF
TRBV5-1	TRBJ2-7	CASSVIGDSYEQYF
TRBV18	TRBJ2-3	CASSPLQSEGTQYF
TRBV5-1	TRBJ2-1	CASTDRGEQFF
TRBV19	TRBJ1-2	CASSMDRVRGYTF
TRBV19	TRBJ1-5	CASMGGFYQPQHF
TRBV2	TRBJ2-7	CASSTSEQYF
TRBV12-2	TRBJ1-5	CASRSTPSRVRSNQPQHF
TRBV30	TRBJ2-7	CAWSVGSGVEQYF
TRBV7-9	TRBJ2-7	CASSTPGKTYEQYF
TRBV4-1	TRBJ2-1	CASSPRPWQPLAGAGGDEQFF
TRBV29-1	TRBJ2-1	CSVGAGEEQFF
TRBV7-2	TRBJ1-2	CASSPRTAGGYTF
TRBV6-4	TRBJ2-3	CASSEAGTSTDTQYF
TRBV7-9	TRBJ1-2	CASSLAPGQGSKGYTF
TRBV5-1	TRBJ1-4	CASSLSRTNEKLFF
TRBV6-5	TRBJ1-3	CASIANAPGNTIYF
TRBV7-2	TRBJ2-1	CASSKPGLASEQFF
TRBV5-1	TRBJ2-1	CASSLTGLAGSYNEQFF
TRBV11-3	TRBJ2-1	CASSPQGAHNEQFF